A selection of T cell receptor beta chains follows, all from one sample in a study of spatial heterogeneity in lung cancer. TCRdb analysed the 5' RACE reads with MiXCR anew, one entry per CDR3 protein. Of fewer than 3,000 distinct CDR3 sequences listed, approximately 54% are singletons. The sequenced sample was lung tumor tissue, obtained at surgery. All receptors derive from a male donor with early-stage non-small cell lung cancer. Both conserved end residues are part of each CDR3. The D gene is left open where the match is weak. A row's size may be missing; if present it is once, few, many or a size class.

v_call	j_call	d_call	clone_size	cdr3_nt	cdr3_aa
TRBV30	TRBJ1-5	TRBD1	NA	TGTGCCTGGAGTGTATTGACAGGGCCCAATCAGCCCCAGCATTTT	CAWSVLTGPNQPQHF
TRBV25-1	TRBJ1-2	NA	few	TGTGCCAGCAGTGAATCGGGACTCCAGAACTATGGCTACACCTTC	CASSESGLQNYGYTF
TRBV18	TRBJ2-3	TRBD2	NA	TGTGCCAGCTCCACCATAGCGGGGGGGCCGACAGATACGCAGTATTTT	CASSTIAGGPTDTQYF
TRBV5-1	TRBJ2-7	TRBD1	NA	TGCGCCAGCAGCTCGGAAGGGGGCCAGTCCTACGAGCAGTACTTC	CASSSEGGQSYEQYF
TRBV29-1	TRBJ2-3	TRBD2	NA	TGCAGCGCTGAGCGGGAGCAAACAGATACGCAGTATTTT	CSAEREQTDTQYF
TRBV12-3/TRBV12-4	TRBJ2-2	NA	NA	TGTGCCAGCAGTCCGGACCGAACCATCTTGAACACCGGGGAGCTGTTTTTT	CASSPDRTILNTGELFF
TRBV15	TRBJ1-1	NA	medium-sized	TGTGCCACCAGCAGAGATCTCTGGGAGGGAAAGGCGTACACTGAAGCTTTCTTT	CATSRDLWEGKAYTEAFF
TRBV20-1	TRBJ2-7	NA	medium-sized	TGCAGTGCCCGGAAACTTTTGGTGGATTCCTACGAGCAGTACTTC	CSARKLLVDSYEQYF
TRBV7-7	TRBJ1-1	NA	NA	TGTGCTAGCAGCCTACAGGTGAACACTGAAGCTTTCTTT	CASSLQVNTEAFF
TRBV7-2	TRBJ2-7	NA	NA	TGTGCCAGCAGCTCCAATTACCCCACCTACGAGCAGTACTTC	CASSSNYPTYEQYF
TRBV4-2	TRBJ2-7	NA	NA	TGTGCCAGCAGCCAAGGGAGCGAGCAGTACTTC	CASSQGSEQYF
TRBV20-1	TRBJ1-5	NA	few	TGCAGTGCTAGAGATACGGCGAGTCACAATCAGCCCCAGCATTTT	CSARDTASHNQPQHF
TRBV3-1	TRBJ2-2	NA	NA	TGTGCCAGCACCCGGGGGCAGAACACCGGGGAGCTGTTTTTT	CASTRGQNTGELFF
TRBV3-1	TRBJ2-5	NA	NA	TGTGCCAGCAGCCAAGACGAGGGTTTTACCCAGTACTTC	CASSQDEGFTQYF
TRBV15	TRBJ2-5	NA	medium-sized	TGTGCCACCAGCAGACTCCCGACAGGCCAAGAGACCCAGTACTTC	CATSRLPTGQETQYF
TRBV19	TRBJ2-3	NA	many	TGTGCCAGTAGTACTGGGGTAGATACGCAGTATTTT	CASSTGVDTQYF
TRBV12-3/TRBV12-4	TRBJ1-5	NA	medium-sized	TGTGCCAGCAGTAAAACAGGAGATCATCAGCCCCAGCATTTT	CASSKTGDHQPQHF
TRBV27	TRBJ2-2	NA	once	TGTGCCAGCAGTTTCAGGGACACCGGGGAGCTGTTTTTT	CASSFRDTGELFF
TRBV11-1	TRBJ2-1	TRBD2	large	TGTGCCAGCAGCTCCCTGGGGGGGGAGGGCCGAAATGAGCAGTTCTTC	CASSSLGGEGRNEQFF
TRBV20-1	TRBJ2-1	NA	few	TGCAGTGCCATCACGGCAGGCGTTACCTACAATGAGCAGTTCTTC	CSAITAGVTYNEQFF
TRBV7-9	TRBJ2-2	NA	NA	TGTGCCAGCAGCTTGGTCACCGGGGAGCTGTTTTTT	CASSLVTGELFF
TRBV10-3	TRBJ2-5	NA	once	TGTGCCATCAGTGATCCCCGACCCGATAGGCACCGGAGGGAGACCCAGTACTTC	CAISDPRPDRHRRETQYF
TRBV20-1	TRBJ1-5	NA	NA	TGCAGTGCTAGAGGGACCGGACTGTTCAATCAGCCCCAGCATTTT	CSARGTGLFNQPQHF
TRBV7-2	TRBJ2-3	NA	NA	TGTGCCAGCAGCGAGGGACGCCACACAGATACGCAGTATTTT	CASSEGRHTDTQYF
TRBV7-2	TRBJ2-1	NA	few	TGTGCCAGCAGCCCCCAATATTTGAACAATGAGCAGTTCTTC	CASSPQYLNNEQFF
TRBV7-9	TRBJ2-1	NA	large	TGTGCCAGCAGCAACCAGGGGGGGGATGAGCAGTTCTTC	CASSNQGGDEQFF
TRBV7-9	TRBJ1-6	TRBD1	NA	TGTGCCAGCATTTCTGACAGGGTTAATTCACCCCTCCACTTT	CASISDRVNSPLHF
TRBV7-2	TRBJ2-2	TRBD2	NA	TGTGCCAGCAGCTTAAGCGGACTAGCGGCTATCACCGGGGAGCTGTTTTTT	CASSLSGLAAITGELFF
TRBV7-9	TRBJ1-4	NA	NA	TGTGCCAGCAGCGCACCGGGGATTAATGAAAAACTGTTTTTT	CASSAPGINEKLFF
TRBV5-1	TRBJ2-5	TRBD2	NA	TGCGCCAGCTTCAATCAAGCGGGAGTCGGAGAGACCCAGTACTTC	CASFNQAGVGETQYF
TRBV28	TRBJ1-1	TRBD1	medium-sized	TGTGCCAGCAGTGAGGGGACAGTTGGGACTGAAGCTTTCTTT	CASSEGTVGTEAFF
TRBV28	TRBJ2-3	NA	NA	TGTGCCAGCAGGGCCTTGTTGCTAAGTACGCAGTATTTT	CASRALLLSTQYF
TRBV29-1	TRBJ2-2	TRBD1	medium-sized	TGCAGCGTTGGGGGGACCGGGACAGGGCGGGAGCTGTTTTTT	CSVGGTGTGRELFF
TRBV5-1	TRBJ2-3	TRBD1	NA	TGCGCCAGCAGCTTGGCTCAGGGGGCGCAGAGCGCAGATACGCAGTATTTT	CASSLAQGAQSADTQYF
TRBV6-5	TRBJ1-6	NA	medium-sized	TGTGCCAGCAGTTACCCCCGCGGGGGCGAGAATTCACCCCTCCACTTT	CASSYPRGGENSPLHF
TRBV28	TRBJ1-5	NA	few	TGTGCCAGCACCCACCGGGGTGGCAATCAGCCCCAGCATTTT	CASTHRGGNQPQHF
TRBV7-9	TRBJ2-1	NA	NA	TGTGCCAGCAGCCCAAAGCGGCGGGTTGGCGATGAGCAGTTCTTC	CASSPKRRVGDEQFF
TRBV6-2/TRBV6-3	TRBJ2-2	NA	NA	TGTGCCAGCAGTAGTCAGTGGAGGGCAGGGCGGAGCGGGGAGCTGTTTTTT	CASSSQWRAGRSGELFF
TRBV12-3/TRBV12-4	TRBJ2-3	NA	NA	TGTGCCAGCAAAAGGGTCACAGATACGCAGTATTTT	CASKRVTDTQYF
TRBV27	TRBJ2-7	NA	large	TGTGCCAGCAGTCCATCATGGACGGGTGAGCAGTACTTC	CASSPSWTGEQYF
TRBV29-1	TRBJ2-6	NA	few	TGCAGCGTTGCCACAGCTACCCACCTTAGCTCTGGGGCCAACGTCCTGACTTTC	CSVATATHLSSGANVLTF
TRBV19	TRBJ2-1	NA	NA	TGTGCCAGTAGTATAGTGAGTGGTGAGCAGTTCTTC	CASSIVSGEQFF
TRBV20-1	TRBJ1-4	TRBD1	NA	TGCAGTGCTAGGGATCACAGGGGATCTAATGAAAAACTGTTTTTT	CSARDHRGSNEKLFF
TRBV20-1	TRBJ2-7	TRBD2	medium-sized	TGCAGTGCTAGAGAGCCTAGCGGGAACTACGAGCAGTACTTC	CSAREPSGNYEQYF
TRBV25-1	TRBJ2-3	TRBD2	once	TGTGCCAGCATGTGGGGGGGACCAACAGATACGCAGTATTTT	CASMWGGPTDTQYF
TRBV5-1	TRBJ2-2	NA	NA	TGCGCCAGCAATCATCCGGGACACACCGGGGAGCTGTTTTTT	CASNHPGHTGELFF
TRBV4-3	TRBJ2-1	NA	NA	TGCGCCAGCAGCCGCGAGTGGGGGGCGGGAAACAATGAGCAGTTCTTC	CASSREWGAGNNEQFF
TRBV9	TRBJ1-2	NA	NA	TGTGCCAGCAGCGCATTAAATTTGGGGGACCCCGCGGTCACCTTC	CASSALNLGDPAVTF
TRBV20-1	TRBJ2-4	NA	few	TGCAGTGCCCCGGAGAAGATCATTAAAAACATTCAGTACTTC	CSAPEKIIKNIQYF
TRBV29-1	TRBJ2-5	NA	NA	TGCAGCGTGGTCGGGGAAGAGACCCAGTACTTC	CSVVGEETQYF
TRBV6-5	TRBJ2-5	TRBD1	NA	TGTGCCAGCAGTTACCAAGAAAACTATGAGACAGGGAAACAGGAGACCCAGTACTTC	CASSYQENYETGKQETQYF